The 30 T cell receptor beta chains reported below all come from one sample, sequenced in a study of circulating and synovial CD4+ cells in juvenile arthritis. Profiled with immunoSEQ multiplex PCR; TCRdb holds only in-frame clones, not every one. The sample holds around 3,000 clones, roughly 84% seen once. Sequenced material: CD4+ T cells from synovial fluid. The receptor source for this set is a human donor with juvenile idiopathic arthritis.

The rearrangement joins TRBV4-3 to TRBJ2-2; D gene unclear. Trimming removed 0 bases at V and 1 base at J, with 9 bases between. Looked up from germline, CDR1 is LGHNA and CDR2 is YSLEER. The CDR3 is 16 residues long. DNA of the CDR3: TGCGCCAGCAGCCAAGATTGGAGCAGGAACACCGGGGAGCTGTTTTTT. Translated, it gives CASSQDWSRNTGELFF.

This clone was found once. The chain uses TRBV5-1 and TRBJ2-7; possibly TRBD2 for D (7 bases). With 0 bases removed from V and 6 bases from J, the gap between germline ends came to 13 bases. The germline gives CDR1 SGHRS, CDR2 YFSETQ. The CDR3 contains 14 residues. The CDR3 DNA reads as TGCGCCAGCAGCTTGGCCCTAGGGGGGGGCGAGCAGTACTTC. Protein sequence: CASSLALGGGEQYF.

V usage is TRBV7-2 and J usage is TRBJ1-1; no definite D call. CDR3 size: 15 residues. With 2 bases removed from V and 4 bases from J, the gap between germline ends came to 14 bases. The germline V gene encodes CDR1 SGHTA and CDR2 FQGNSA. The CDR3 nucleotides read TGTGCCAGCAGCTTATGGCAGGCTGCCTCCACTGAAGCTTTCTTT. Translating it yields CASSLWQAASTEAFF. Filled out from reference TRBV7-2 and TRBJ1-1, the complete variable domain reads GAGVSQSPSNKVTEKGKDVELRCDPISGHTALYWYRQSLGQGLEFLIYFQGNSAPDKSGLPSDRFSAERTGGSVSTLTIQRTQQEDSAVYLCASSLWQAASTEAFFGQGTRLTVV.

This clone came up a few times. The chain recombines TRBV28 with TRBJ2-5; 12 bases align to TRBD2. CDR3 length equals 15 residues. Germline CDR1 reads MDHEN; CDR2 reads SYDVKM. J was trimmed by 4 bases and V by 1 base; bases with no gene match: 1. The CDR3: CASSLLTSGGETQYF. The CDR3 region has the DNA TGTGCCAGCAGTTTATTGACTAGCGGGGGAGAGACCCAGTACTTC.

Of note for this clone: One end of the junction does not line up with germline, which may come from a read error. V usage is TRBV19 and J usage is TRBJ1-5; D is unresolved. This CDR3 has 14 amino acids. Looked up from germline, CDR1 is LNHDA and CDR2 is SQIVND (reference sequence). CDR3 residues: CTSSIDNTNQPQHF. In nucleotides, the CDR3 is TGTACCAGTAGTATAGATAACACCAATCAGCCCCAGCATTTT.

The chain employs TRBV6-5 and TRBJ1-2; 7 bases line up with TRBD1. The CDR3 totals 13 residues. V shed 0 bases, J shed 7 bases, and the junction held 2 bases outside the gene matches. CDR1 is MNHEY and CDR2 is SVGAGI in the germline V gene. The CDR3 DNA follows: TGTGCCAGCAGTTACTCAGACAGGGTTGGCTACACCTTC. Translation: CASSYSDRVGYTF.

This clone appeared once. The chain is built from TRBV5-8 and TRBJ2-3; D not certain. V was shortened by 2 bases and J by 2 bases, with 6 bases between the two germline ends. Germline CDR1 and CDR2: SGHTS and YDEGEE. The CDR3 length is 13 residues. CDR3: CASSLLPTDTQYF. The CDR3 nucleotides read TGTGCCAGCAGCTTACTGCCCACAGATACGCAGTATTTT.

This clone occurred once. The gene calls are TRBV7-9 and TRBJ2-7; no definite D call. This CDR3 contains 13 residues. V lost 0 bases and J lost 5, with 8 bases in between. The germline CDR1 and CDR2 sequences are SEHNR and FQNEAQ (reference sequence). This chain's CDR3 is CASSLASPNEQYF. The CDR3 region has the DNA TGTGCCAGCAGCTTAGCAAGCCCAAACGAGCAGTACTTC.

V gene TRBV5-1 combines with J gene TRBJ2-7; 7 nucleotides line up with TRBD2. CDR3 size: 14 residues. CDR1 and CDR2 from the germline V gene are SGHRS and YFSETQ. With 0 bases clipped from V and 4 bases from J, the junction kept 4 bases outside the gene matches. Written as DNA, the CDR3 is TGCGCCAGCAGCTTGGGAGCGGGGTGGTACGAGCAGTACTTC. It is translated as CASSLGAGWYEQYF. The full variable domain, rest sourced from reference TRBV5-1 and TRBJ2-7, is KAGVTQTPRYLIKTRGQQVTLSCSPISGHRSVSWYQQTPGQGLQFLFEYFSETQRNKGNFPGRFSGRQFSNSRSEMNVSTLELGDSALYLCASSLGAGWYEQYFGPGTRLTVT.

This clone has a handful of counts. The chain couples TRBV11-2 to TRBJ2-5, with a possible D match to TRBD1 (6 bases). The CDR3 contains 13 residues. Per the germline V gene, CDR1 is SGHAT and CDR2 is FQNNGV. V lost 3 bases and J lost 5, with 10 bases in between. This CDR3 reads CASSLWQGETQYF. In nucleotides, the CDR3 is TGTGCCAGCAGCTTGTGGCAGGGGGAGACCCAGTACTTC.

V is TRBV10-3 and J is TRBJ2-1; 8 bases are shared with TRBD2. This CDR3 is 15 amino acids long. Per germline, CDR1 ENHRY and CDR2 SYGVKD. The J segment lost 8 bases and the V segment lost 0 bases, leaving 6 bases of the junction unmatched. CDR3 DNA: TGTGCCATCAGTGAGTCGTTTAGCGGGACCCATGAGCAGTTCTTC. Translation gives CAISESFSGTHEQFF.

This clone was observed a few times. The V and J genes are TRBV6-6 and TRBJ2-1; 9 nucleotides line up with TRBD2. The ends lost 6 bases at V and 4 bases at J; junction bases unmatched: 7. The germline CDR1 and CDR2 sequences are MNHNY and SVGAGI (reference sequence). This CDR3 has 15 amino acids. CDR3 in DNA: TGTGCCAGCAGCTCCCCGGGACTAGCTTACAATGAGCAGTTCTTC. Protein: CASSSPGLAYNEQFF.

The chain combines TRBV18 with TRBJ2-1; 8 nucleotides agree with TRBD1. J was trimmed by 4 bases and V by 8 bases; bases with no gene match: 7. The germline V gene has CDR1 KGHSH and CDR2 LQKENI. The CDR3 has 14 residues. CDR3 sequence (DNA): TGTGCCAGCGGACCGACAGGGGTATACAATGAGCAGTTCTTC. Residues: CASGPTGVYNEQFF. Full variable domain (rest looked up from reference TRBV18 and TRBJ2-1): NAGVMQNPRHLVRRRGQEARLRCSPMKGHSHVYWYRQLPEEGLKFMVYLQKENIIDESGMPKERFSAEFPKEGPSILRIQQVVRGDSAAYFCASGPTGVYNEQFFGPGTRLTVL.

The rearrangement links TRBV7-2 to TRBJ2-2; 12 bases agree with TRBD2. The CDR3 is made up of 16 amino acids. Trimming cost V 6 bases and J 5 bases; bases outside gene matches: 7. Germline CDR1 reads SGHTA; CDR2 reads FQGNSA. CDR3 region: CASSYPGTSGTGELFF. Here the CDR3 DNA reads TGTGCCAGCAGTTACCCCGGGACTAGCGGGACCGGGGAGCTGTTTTTT.

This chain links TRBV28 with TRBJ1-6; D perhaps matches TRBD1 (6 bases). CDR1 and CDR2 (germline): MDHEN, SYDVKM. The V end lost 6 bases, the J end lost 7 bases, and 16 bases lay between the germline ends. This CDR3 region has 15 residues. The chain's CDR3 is CASRKPQGANSPLHF. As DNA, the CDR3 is TGTGCCAGCAGAAAACCACAGGGAGCCAATTCACCCCTCCACTTT.

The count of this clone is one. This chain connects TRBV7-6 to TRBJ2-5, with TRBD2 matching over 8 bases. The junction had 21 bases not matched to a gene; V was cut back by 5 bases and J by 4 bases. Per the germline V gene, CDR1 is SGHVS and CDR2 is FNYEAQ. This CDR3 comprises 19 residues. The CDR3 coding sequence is TGTGCCAGCAGCCAACCCGGACTACTTGCGGGGGGCCTTATAGAGACCCAGTACTTC. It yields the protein CASSQPGLLAGGLIETQYF.

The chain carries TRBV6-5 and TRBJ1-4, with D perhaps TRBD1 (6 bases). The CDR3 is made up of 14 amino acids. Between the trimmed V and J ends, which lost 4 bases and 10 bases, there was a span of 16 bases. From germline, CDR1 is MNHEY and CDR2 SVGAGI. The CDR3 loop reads CASSFRGGAGKLFF. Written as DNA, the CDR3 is TGTGCCAGCAGTTTCAGAGGGGGGGCTGGAAAACTGTTTTTT.

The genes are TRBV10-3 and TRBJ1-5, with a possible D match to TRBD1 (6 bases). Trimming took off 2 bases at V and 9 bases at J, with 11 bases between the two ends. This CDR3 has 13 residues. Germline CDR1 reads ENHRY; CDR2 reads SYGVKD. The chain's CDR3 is CAISELEGGPQHF. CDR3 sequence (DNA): TGTGCCATCAGTGAGCTGGAAGGGGGGCCCCAGCATTTT.

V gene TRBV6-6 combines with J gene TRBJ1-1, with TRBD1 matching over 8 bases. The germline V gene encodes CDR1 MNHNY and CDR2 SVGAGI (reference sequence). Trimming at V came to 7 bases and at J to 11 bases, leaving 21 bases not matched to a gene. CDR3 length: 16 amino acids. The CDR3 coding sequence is TGTGCCAGCATTACCGGACCGGGACAGGCCGGTTTATGGGCTTTCTTT. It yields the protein CASITGPGQAGLWAFF.

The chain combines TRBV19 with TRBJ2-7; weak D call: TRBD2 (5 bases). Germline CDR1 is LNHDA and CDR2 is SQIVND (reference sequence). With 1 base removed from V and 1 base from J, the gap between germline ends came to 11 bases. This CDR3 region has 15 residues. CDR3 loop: CASSIVGDSSYEQYF. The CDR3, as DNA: TGTGCCAGTAGTATAGTGGGAGACTCGTCCTACGAGCAGTACTTC.

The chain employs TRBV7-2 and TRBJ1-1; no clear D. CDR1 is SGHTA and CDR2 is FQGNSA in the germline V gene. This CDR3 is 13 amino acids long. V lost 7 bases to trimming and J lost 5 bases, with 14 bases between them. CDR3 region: CASTSWSGTEAFF. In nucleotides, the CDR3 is TGTGCCAGCACCTCTTGGTCGGGGACTGAAGCTTTCTTT. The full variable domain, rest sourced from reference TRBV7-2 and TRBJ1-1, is GAGVSQSPSNKVTEKGKDVELRCDPISGHTALYWYRQSLGQGLEFLIYFQGNSAPDKSGLPSDRFSAERTGGSVSTLTIQRTQQEDSAVYLCASTSWSGTEAFFGQGTRLTVV.

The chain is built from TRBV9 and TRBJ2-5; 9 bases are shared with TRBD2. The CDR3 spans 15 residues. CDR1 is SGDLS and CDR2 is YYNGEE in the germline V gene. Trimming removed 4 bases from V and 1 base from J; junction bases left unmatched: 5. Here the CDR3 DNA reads TGTGCCAGCAGCCCAGCGGGGGGAAGCCAAGAGACCCAGTACTTC. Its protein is CASSPAGGSQETQYF.

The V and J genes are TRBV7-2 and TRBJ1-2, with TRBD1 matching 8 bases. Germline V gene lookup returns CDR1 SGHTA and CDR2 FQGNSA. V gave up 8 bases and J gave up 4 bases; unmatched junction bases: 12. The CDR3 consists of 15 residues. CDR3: CASWGAGGLGYGYTF. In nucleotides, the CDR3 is TGTGCCAGCTGGGGCGCAGGGGGCCTAGGCTATGGCTACACCTTC. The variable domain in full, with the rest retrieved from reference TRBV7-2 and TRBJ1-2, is GAGVSQSPSNKVTEKGKDVELRCDPISGHTALYWYRQSLGQGLEFLIYFQGNSAPDKSGLPSDRFSAERTGGSVSTLTIQRTQQEDSAVYLCASWGAGGLGYGYTFGSGTRLTVV.

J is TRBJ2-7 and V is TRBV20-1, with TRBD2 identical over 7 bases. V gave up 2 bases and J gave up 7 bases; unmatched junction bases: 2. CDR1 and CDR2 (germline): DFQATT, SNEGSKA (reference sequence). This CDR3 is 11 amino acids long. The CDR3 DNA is TGCAGTGCTAGAATACTAGCGGAGCAGTACTTC. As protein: CSARILAEQYF.

CDR3 nucleotide sequence: TGTGCCAGCTCACCCTCGCTACAGGGGGCCGGTGGCACTGAAGCTTTCTTT. Translated, it gives CASSPSLQGAGGTEAFF. V is TRBV18 and J is TRBJ1-1; 9 nucleotides match TRBD1. There are 17 residues in the CDR3. Per germline, CDR1 KGHSH and CDR2 LQKENI. V trimming: 3 bases; J trimming: 4 bases; junction bases outside the gene matches: 12.

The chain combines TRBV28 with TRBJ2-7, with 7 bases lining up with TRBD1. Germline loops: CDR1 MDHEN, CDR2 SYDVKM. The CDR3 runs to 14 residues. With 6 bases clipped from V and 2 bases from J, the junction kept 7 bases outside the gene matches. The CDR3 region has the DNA TGTGCCAGCAGATCCGGGACAGCTGCCTACGAGCAGTACTTC. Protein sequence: CASRSGTAAYEQYF. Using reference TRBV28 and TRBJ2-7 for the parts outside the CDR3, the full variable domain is DVKVTQSSRYLVKRTGEKVFLECVQDMDHENMFWYRQDPGLGLRLIYFSYDVKMKEKGDIPEGYSVSREKKERFSLILESASTNQTSMYLCASRSGTAAYEQYFGPGTRLTVT.

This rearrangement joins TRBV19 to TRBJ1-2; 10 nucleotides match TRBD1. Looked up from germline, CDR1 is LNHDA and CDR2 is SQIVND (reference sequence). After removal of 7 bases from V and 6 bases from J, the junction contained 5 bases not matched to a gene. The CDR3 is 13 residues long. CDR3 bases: TGTGCCAGTAACCCGACAGGGGGCAATGGCTACACCTTC. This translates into CASNPTGGNGYTF.

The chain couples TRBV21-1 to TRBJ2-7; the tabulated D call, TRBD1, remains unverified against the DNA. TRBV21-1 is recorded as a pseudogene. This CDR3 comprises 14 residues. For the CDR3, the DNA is TGTGCCAGCCATTTTAACAACCACTCCTACGAGCAGTACTTC. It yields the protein CASHFNNHSYEQYF.

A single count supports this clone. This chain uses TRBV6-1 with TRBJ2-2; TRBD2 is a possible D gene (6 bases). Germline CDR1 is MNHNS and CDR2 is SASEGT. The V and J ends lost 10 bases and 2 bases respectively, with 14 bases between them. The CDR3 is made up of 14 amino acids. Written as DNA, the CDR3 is TGTGCCATCCTCCGGGGGACCAACACCGGGGAGCTGTTTTTT. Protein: CAILRGTNTGELFF.

Written as DNA, the CDR3 is TGTGCCAGCAGCGGACAACAGGCTAACTATGGCTACACCTTC. Its translation: CASSGQQANYGYTF. This sequence joins TRBV7-8 and TRBJ1-2, with D possibly being TRBD1 (5 bases). The V gene lost 5 bases and the J gene lost 0 bases, with 10 bases spanning the gap. CDR3 length: 14 residues. Germline V CDR1 and CDR2: SGHVS, FQNEAQ.